The sequence of this T cell receptor (beta chain) was determined in a study of cytomegalovirus exposure and HLA in healthy donors. Regarding the study as a whole: In a later analysis, DRB1 alleles had the most associated TCRs; HLA-C alleles the fewest.

This clone showed up just a few times. Its antigen is as yet unknown. 13 Jbeta primers and 60 Vbeta primers were used for the PCR. Generated by immunoSEQ multiplex PCR, the TCRdb table keeps only in-frame clones and is missing some. This table has approximately 150,000 clones, about 80% appearing once. This CDR3 region has 13 residues. V dropped 7 bases and J dropped 0 bases, with 6 bases sitting between them. Germline V gives CDR1 SNHLY, CDR2 FYNNEI. This sequence originates from a woman aged 25 to 39 in good health and CMV-seropositive. The V and J genes are TRBV2 and TRBJ2-2; D unclear. The specimen sequenced was PBMCs. The CDR3 DNA reads TGTGCCAGCACACTAACGAACACCGGGGAGCTGTTTTTT. This encodes CASTLTNTGELFF.